The clone carrying this T cell receptor beta chain has just one count. The target antigen is unknown. The CDR3 does not end in the conserved phenylalanine or tryptophan, so this is likely a read error. TCR beta CDR3 region amplification was performed from RNA transcripts. When the TCR CDR3 underwent first-round RT-PCR, the HTBI primer set was used. In TCRdb, the multiplex PCR reads were re-called with MiXCR into one record per CDR3 protein. Of around 100,000 distinct CDR3 sequences listed, 40% to 50% are singletons. Subjects aged 18 to 65 presented with newly diagnosed hyperthyroidism of less than 2 months' duration. More than 9.5 ml fresh peripheral blood yielded the PBMCs. V lost 5 bases and J lost 8, with 15 bases in between. CDR3 size: 13 residues. Germline-derived CDR1 and CDR2 are LNHNV and YYDKDF (reference sequence). These data come from a study of T cells in Graves' hyperthyroidism and ophthalmopathy. Study in general: The blood sample was taken at first diagnosis, before treatment began.

Findings of the study overall: The model made its ophthalmopathy prediction, and onset followed a median approximately 6.5 months later.

The clonotype comes from a middle-aged man with Graves' hyperthyroidism. V gene TRBV15 combines with J gene TRBJ1-1; possibly TRBD1 for D (6 bases). The sequencing input was blood. CDR3 residues: CATSPPGATEAFS. The CDR3, as DNA: TGTGCCACCAGCCCTCCGGGGGCCACGGAAGCTTTCTCT.